Below, 17 T cell receptor beta chains from the same sample are listed, as sequenced in a study of blood T cell repertoires in COVID-19. Some clones are missing from TCRdb's copy, which holds only in-frame ones; the method was immunoSEQ multiplex PCR. The data hold just over 80,000 clones, with 80% to 85% observed a single time. The source material was peripheral blood. All receptors derive from a man aged 80 or over with acute or convalescent COVID-19.

This chain joins TRBV2 and TRBJ2-5; D perhaps matches TRBD1 (7 bases). CDR1 is SNHLY, CDR2 FYNNEI, per germline. V gave up 3 bases and J gave up 7 bases, with 12 bases separating them. CDR3 length: 13 residues. CDR3 sequence: CASSDRGEVTQYF. The CDR3 DNA reads TGTGCCAGCAGTGACAGGGGGGAGGTGACCCAGTACTTC.

V is TRBV3-1 (or the pseudogene TRBV3-2) and J is TRBJ2-7; D remains unclear. This CDR3 is 14 amino acids long. The germline CDR1 and CDR2 sequences are LGHDT and YNNKEL (reference sequence). V dropped 1 base and J dropped 6 bases, with 13 bases sitting between them. CDR3 amino acids: CASSQVFSSGEQYF. The CDR3 DNA reads as TGTGCCAGCAGCCAAGTTTTTAGTTCCGGCGAGCAGTACTTC.

The V and J genes are TRBV5-1 and TRBJ2-3; 14 bases line up with TRBD2. The CDR3 has 18 amino acids. Germline V gene data show CDR1 as SGHRS and CDR2 as YFSETQ. V shed 3 bases and J 2 bases; nucleotides not matched to a gene: 8. The CDR3 nucleotides read TGCGCCAGCAGCTCGATGACTAGCGGGAGGGTCACCACAGATACGCAGTATTTT. It encodes CASSSMTSGRVTTDTQYF.

In nucleotides, the CDR3 is TGTGCCAGCAGCCCACTTTTCAGGGGCCACGAGCAGTACTTC. Protein product: CASSPLFRGHEQYF. The V call is TRBV14, the J call TRBJ2-7, with D possibly TRBD1 on 6 matching bases. The CDR3 runs 14 residues. V dropped 4 bases and J dropped 5 bases, with 15 bases sitting between them. Germline CDR1 SGHDN, CDR2 FVKESK.

V usage is TRBV18 and J usage is TRBJ2-2, with a possible D match to TRBD2 (6 bases). Germline V gene lookup returns CDR1 KGHSH and CDR2 LQKENI. CDR3 length: 17 residues. Trimming removed 0 bases at V and 3 bases at J, with 14 bases between. Here the CDR3 DNA reads TGTGCCAGCTCACCACCCGGCGGGGCCCAACACACCGGGGAGCTGTTTTTT. Amino acids: CASSPPGGAQHTGELFF.

This clone was seen once. This chain links TRBV6-2 or TRBV6-3 with TRBJ2-7, with TRBD1 as a possible D gene (7 bases). The CDR3 loop spans 16 amino acids. The germline gives CDR1 MNHEY, CDR2 SVGEGT. V was pared by 6 bases and J by 4 bases, with 22 bases between. The DNA for the CDR3 is TGTGCCAGCAGCCGGAGGGGGACAGACAATTCTTACGAGCAGTACTTC. It codes for CASSRRGTDNSYEQYF.

This clone was recorded once. CDR3 in DNA: TGTGCCACCTCAATAGCGGGAGCAATAGATACGCAGTATTTT. This sequence encodes CATSIAGAIDTQYF. The gene calls are TRBV10-3 and TRBJ2-3; 9 bases agree with TRBD2. Per the germline V gene, CDR1 is ENHRY and CDR2 is SYGVKD. V gave up 10 bases and J gave up 5 bases; unmatched junction bases: 10. The CDR3 has 14 residues.

The chain uses TRBV30 and TRBJ1-2; 8 bases agree with TRBD1. Germline trimming cut 2 bases from V and 8 bases from J; bases unmatched to any gene: 10. The CDR3 has 14 residues. Germline V gene sequence: CDR1 GTSNPN, CDR2 SVGIG (reference sequence). CDR3 sequence reads: CAWSSPRTGNGYTF. CDR3 bases: TGTGCCTGGAGTTCCCCGAGGACAGGGAACGGCTACACCTTC.

In this sample, this clone turned up a few times. The rearrangement uses TRBV2 and TRBJ1-2; TRBD1 agrees at 8 bases. CDR1 and CDR2 from the germline V gene are SNHLY and FYNNEI. The CDR3 length is 14 residues. The junction had 10 bases not matched to a gene; V was cut back by 8 bases and J by 5 bases. This CDR3 is CASATQGAGYGYTF. The CDR3, as DNA: TGTGCCAGCGCGACCCAGGGGGCGGGTTATGGCTACACCTTC.

The chain uses TRBV19 and TRBJ2-2; 7 bases fit TRBD1. The germline V gene encodes CDR1 LNHDA and CDR2 SQIVND (reference sequence). J was trimmed by 0 bases and V by 9 bases; bases with no gene match: 1. This CDR3 region has 13 residues. The CDR3, as DNA: TGTGCCAGCGGGACAGCGAACACCGGGGAGCTGTTTTTT. Encoded protein: CASGTANTGELFF.

This clone was counted a single time. The V gene is TRBV9, the J gene TRBJ2-3; TRBD1 might be the D (6 bases). Germline CDR1 SGDLS, CDR2 YYNGEE. The V gene lost 0 bases and the J gene lost 5 bases, with 13 bases spanning the gap. The CDR3 has 15 residues. As DNA, the CDR3 is TGTGCCAGCAGCGTAGATCCTACCAGGGGAGATACGCAGTATTTT. It encodes CASSVDPTRGDTQYF.

This sequence joins TRBV7-9 and TRBJ2-2; D is unresolved. V was trimmed by 1 base and J by 0 bases, leaving 6 bases between them. Germline lookup yields CDR1 SEHNR and CDR2 FQNEAQ (reference sequence). The CDR3 extends over 15 amino acids. For the CDR3, the DNA is TGTGCCAGCAGCTTAGGTCCAACGAACACCGGGGAGCTGTTTTTT. This codes for CASSLGPTNTGELFF.

The chain joins TRBV5-1 to TRBJ2-2; possible D gene TRBD2, 5 bases. Trimming left V 7 bases short and J 7 bases short, with 20 bases between. CDR1 is SGHRS and CDR2 is YFSETQ in the germline V gene. This CDR3 is 15 amino acids long. CDR3 loop: CASGYSLLADGELFF. In DNA form, the CDR3 reads TGCGCCAGCGGCTACAGCTTGCTAGCCGACGGGGAGCTGTTTTTT.

The rearrangement links TRBV3-1 (or the pseudogene TRBV3-2) to TRBJ1-1; D unclear. The germline V gene has CDR1 LGHDT and CDR2 YNNKEL (reference sequence). With 2 bases removed from V and 10 bases from J, the gap between germline ends came to 11 bases. This CDR3 has 12 amino acids. CDR3 DNA: TGTGCCAGCAGCCAAACGGTGGGCCCAGCTTTCTTT. This codes for CASSQTVGPAFF.

This chain links TRBV27 with TRBJ2-3; 7 bases are a match to TRBD2. This CDR3 spans 17 amino acids. J was trimmed by 2 bases and V by 6 bases; bases with no gene match: 14. Germline V gives CDR1 MNHEY, CDR2 SMNVEV (reference sequence). CDR3 residues: CASSHPRGDPYTDTQYF. DNA of the CDR3: TGTGCCAGCAGCCACCCCCGGGGGGACCCCTACACAGATACGCAGTATTTT.

This chain uses TRBV28 with TRBJ1-3; D is unclear. The germline CDR1 and CDR2 sequences are MDHEN and SYDVKM. Trimming took off 4 bases at V and 2 bases at J, with 9 bases between the two ends. The CDR3 is 14 residues long. CDR3 region: CASSSLGAGNTIYF. CDR3 nucleotides: TGTGCCAGCAGTTCCCTCGGAGCTGGAAACACCATATATTTT.

The chain carries TRBV3-1 (or the pseudogene TRBV3-2) and TRBJ2-5; 12 bases align to TRBD2. Germline CDR1 reads LGHDT; CDR2 reads YNNKEL (reference sequence). The CDR3 extends over 19 amino acids. With 0 bases clipped from V and 2 bases from J, the junction kept 10 bases outside the gene matches. CDR3 coding DNA: TGTGCCAGCAGCCAAGATCCTAGCGGGAGGGCAGGGATACAAGAGACCCAGTACTTC. Translating it yields CASSQDPSGRAGIQETQYF.